This paragraph reports one T cell receptor (beta chain). The data were taken from a study of CD8+ T cells in alopecia areata. Study in general: For the treated group, dosing was oral tofacitinib at 5 to 10 mg twice daily.

RNA, once extracted, was reverse transcribed into cDNA for use as the sequencing template. TCRdb keeps only in-frame clones here, not all; method: immunoSEQ multiplex PCR. Seen here are about 130,000 clones, about 60% observed once, and the top ten hold nearly 6.5%. V was pared by 7 bases and J by 1 base, with 8 bases of the junction left unmatched. Germline assignment: CDR1 GTSNPN and CDR2 SVGIG (reference sequence). The CDR3 extends over 15 amino acids. Individuals with alopecia areata gave both lesional scalp punch biopsies and peripheral blood for collection. The receptor was derived from a human donor with alopecia areata. The sequenced sample was CD4+ T cells sorted from blood, obtained at week 0. V is TRBV30 and J is TRBJ2-2; 8 positions match TRBD1. The CDR3 DNA reads as TGTGCCTCCCGGCCCGGGACAGGGAACACCGGGGAGCTGTTTTTT. This gives the protein CASRPGTGNTGELFF.